The source of this TCR beta chain is a study of OX40 agonist ivuxolimab in advanced cancers. In the study overall: Patients received ivuxolimab, an intravenous treatment, every 2 weeks at 0.01 to 10 mg/kg. Study results and limitations: Low normalized T-cell clonal expansion was also seen in some nonresponders.

Data came from immunoSEQ multiplex PCR; TCRdb stores just in-frame clones and leaves some out. In the table there are some 140,000 clones, about 93% of which are singletons. The length of the CDR3 is 15 residues. Trimming cost V 0 bases and J 4 bases; bases outside gene matches: 2. The germline V gene encodes CDR1 SGHAT and CDR2 FQDESV (reference sequence). The investigators sampled blood at baseline, at cycle 4 day 1, and at cycle 7 day 1. With respect to this clone: Its antigen is unidentified.

The input for sequencing was CD4+ or CD8+ T cells sorted from blood, taken in a trial of the OX40 agonist ivuxolimab. V is TRBV11-1 and J is TRBJ1-2; the match to TRBD1 covers 10 bases. This TCR was recovered from an adult with an advanced solid tumor such as melanoma, head and neck, liver or kidney cancer. DNA for the CDR3: TGTGCCAGCAGCTTAGCGGGACAGGGGATCTATGGCTACACCTTC. It encodes CASSLAGQGIYGYTF.